A selection of T cell receptor beta chains follows, all from one sample in a study of T cell changes during pregnancy in multiple sclerosis. Data came from immunoSEQ multiplex PCR; TCRdb stores just in-frame clones and leaves some out. The sample holds about 40,000 clones, 75% to 95% seen once. The sample was CD4+ T cells from peripheral blood mononuclear cells, taken in the third trimester of pregnancy. The receptors originated from a female donor with multiple sclerosis, enrolled in a pregnancy study. CDR3s leave out the opening cysteine and the closing phenylalanine or tryptophan. A D gene is named only where the DNA matches it firmly. The size field is filled for only some rows; it gives once, few, many or a size class.

cdr3_aa,cdr3_length,clone_size,d_call,v_call
ASSPTLGLAGSTDTQY,16,.,TRBD2,TRBV18
ASSSPSSYNEQF,12,.,.,TRBV7-2
ASSLTASTDTQY,12,.,.,TRBV5-4
ASSAQGARSGEQY,13,.,TRBD1,TRBV7-2
ASSPPGRAYNEQF,13,.,TRBD2,TRBV28
ASSLGLAEVLAKNIQY,16,.,TRBD2,TRBV7-2
ATTNRGSSYEQY,12,once,TRBD1,TRBV28
ASSRFLGQLSGANVLT,16,.,TRBD1,TRBV19
ASSLEYGRESEKLF,14,.,.,TRBV7-9
ASSVGQIETQY,11,.,TRBD1,TRBV19
ASGIAGGGEQY,11,.,TRBD2,TRBV5-1
ASSLLGTETSGNTIY,15,.,.,TRBV5-1
ASSVDGSGGGGANVLT,16,.,.,TRBV9
ASSSGFNEQF,10,.,.,TRBV19
ASSFRRQSSGNTIY,14,.,.,TRBV2
ASSQGSWDRGSGNTIY,16,.,TRBD1,TRBV4-2
AWREQGFNSPLH,12,.,TRBD1,TRBV30
AISETDKARQY,11,.,.,TRBV10-3
ASRWDRAGGYT,11,once,TRBD1,TRBV5-6
ASRATGKQGYT,11,.,.,TRBV6-5
ASSVTVAKNIQY,12,few,.,TRBV2
ASSVGTGNEKLF,12,once,TRBD1,TRBV9
ASSLATEETQY,11,.,.,TRBV5-1
ASSQASGSTDTQY,13,.,TRBD2,TRBV4-1
ASSEQGFYGYT,11,.,.,TRBV6-1
ASSVGDKNTEAF,12,.,.,TRBV10-2
ASSTGPPQH,9,few,.,TRBV19
SVGQGADTGELF,12,.,.,TRBV29-1
ASSQTVAGGSYEQY,14,.,TRBD2,TRBV4-2
ASTTGWVGNQPQH,13,once,.,TRBV19
ASSPRQAPEAF,11,.,.,TRBV18
ASSFSSGGAYEQY,13,.,TRBD2,TRBV11-2
ASSQTGASYNEQF,13,.,TRBD1,TRBV4-2
ASSHPTGGTEAF,12,.,.,TRBV4-1
ASRAGYDSGNTIY,13,.,.,TRBV2
ASSPDNQETQY,11,.,.,TRBV18
ASSLDRGRYEQY,12,.,TRBD1,TRBV11-2
ASSLALTSGSYEQY,14,.,TRBD2,TRBV7-9
ASSIGLRQGHGYT,13,medium-sized,.,TRBV19
ATSTRLAYGYT,11,.,.,TRBV15
ASSTGQGLLEQY,12,.,TRBD1,TRBV5-1
ASSLSPGMNTEAF,13,.,.,TRBV27